This entry features one T cell receptor beta chain sequence. Assay used: immunoSEQ multiplex PCR; TCRdb lists only in-frame clones, some missing. The sample lists approximately 220,000 clones; about 86% were seen once. Germline V gene sequence: CDR1 MGHDK, CDR2 SYGVNS. The CDR3 runs 13 residues. The V and J ends lost 6 bases and 2 bases, in that order; junction bases with no gene match: 3. This sample was included in a study of blood T cell repertoires in COVID-19. Overall study context: The analysed material was cDNA or gDNA that came from T cells, B-cell-depleted T cells, or PBMCs.

The rearrangement links TRBV25-1 to TRBJ2-7; 8 bases agree with TRBD2. The TCR was taken from a woman between 40 and 55 years old with acute COVID-19. The sequencing input was PBMCs or T cells enriched from blood (not recorded which). The CDR3 DNA reads as TGTGCCAGCAGGACTAGCGAGACCTACGAGCAGTACTTC. Translating it yields CASRTSETYEQYF.